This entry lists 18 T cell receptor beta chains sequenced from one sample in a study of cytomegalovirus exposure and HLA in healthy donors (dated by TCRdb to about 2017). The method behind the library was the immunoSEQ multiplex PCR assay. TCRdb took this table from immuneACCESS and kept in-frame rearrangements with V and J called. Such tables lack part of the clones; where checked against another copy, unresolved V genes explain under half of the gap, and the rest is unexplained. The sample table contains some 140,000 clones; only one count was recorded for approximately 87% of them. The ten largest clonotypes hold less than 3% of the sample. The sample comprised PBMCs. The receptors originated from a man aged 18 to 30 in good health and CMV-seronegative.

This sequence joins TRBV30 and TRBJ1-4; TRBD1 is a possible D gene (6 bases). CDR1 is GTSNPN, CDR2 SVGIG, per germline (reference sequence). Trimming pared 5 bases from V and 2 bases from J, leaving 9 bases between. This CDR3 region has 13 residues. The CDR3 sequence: CAWHRATNEKLFF. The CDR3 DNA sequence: TGTGCCTGGCACAGGGCTACTAATGAAAAACTGTTTTTT.

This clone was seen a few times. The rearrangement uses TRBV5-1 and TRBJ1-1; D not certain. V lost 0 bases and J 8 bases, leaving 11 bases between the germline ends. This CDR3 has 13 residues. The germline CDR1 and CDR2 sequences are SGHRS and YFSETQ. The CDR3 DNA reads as TGCGCCAGCAGCTTGGTTTCAGGCTGGGAAGCTTTCTTT. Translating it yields CASSLVSGWEAFF. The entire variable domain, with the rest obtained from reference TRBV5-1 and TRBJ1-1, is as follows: KAGVTQTPRYLIKTRGQQVTLSCSPISGHRSVSWYQQTPGQGLQFLFEYFSETQRNKGNFPGRFSGRQFSNSRSEMNVSTLELGDSALYLCASSLVSGWEAFFGQGTRLTVV.

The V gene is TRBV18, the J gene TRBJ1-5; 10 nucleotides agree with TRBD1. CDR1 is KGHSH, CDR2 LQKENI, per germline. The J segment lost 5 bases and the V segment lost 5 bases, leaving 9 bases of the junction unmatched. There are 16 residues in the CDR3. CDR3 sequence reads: CASSAGTGAFYQPQHF. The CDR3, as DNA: TGTGCCAGCTCAGCCGGGACAGGGGCTTTTTATCAGCCCCAGCATTTT.

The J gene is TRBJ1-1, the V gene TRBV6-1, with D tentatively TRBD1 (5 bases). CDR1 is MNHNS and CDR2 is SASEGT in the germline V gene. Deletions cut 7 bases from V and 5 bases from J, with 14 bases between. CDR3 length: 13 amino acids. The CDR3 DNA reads TGTGCCAGCAAAGGGCAGGGCTGGACTGAAGCTTTCTTT. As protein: CASKGQGWTEAFF.

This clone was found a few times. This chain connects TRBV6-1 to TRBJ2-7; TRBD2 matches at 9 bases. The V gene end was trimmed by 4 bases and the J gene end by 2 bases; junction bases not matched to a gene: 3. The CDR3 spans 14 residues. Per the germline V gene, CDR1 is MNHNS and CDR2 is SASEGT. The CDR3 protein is CASSVSGRTYEQYF. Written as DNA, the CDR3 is TGTGCCAGCAGTGTTAGCGGGAGAACCTACGAGCAGTACTTC.

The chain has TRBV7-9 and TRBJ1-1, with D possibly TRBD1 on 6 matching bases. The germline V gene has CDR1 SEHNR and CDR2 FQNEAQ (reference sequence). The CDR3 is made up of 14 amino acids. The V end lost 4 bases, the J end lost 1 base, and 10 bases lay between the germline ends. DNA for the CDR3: TGTGCCAGCAGCTACAGGGCGGGGAACACTGAAGCTTTCTTT. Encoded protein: CASSYRAGNTEAFF.

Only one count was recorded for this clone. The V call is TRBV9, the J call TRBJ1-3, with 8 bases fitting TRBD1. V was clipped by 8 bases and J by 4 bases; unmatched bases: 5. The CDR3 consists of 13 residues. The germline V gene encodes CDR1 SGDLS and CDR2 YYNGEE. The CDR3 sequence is CASQDRAGNTIYF. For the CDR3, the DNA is TGTGCCAGTCAGGACAGGGCCGGAAACACCATATATTTT.

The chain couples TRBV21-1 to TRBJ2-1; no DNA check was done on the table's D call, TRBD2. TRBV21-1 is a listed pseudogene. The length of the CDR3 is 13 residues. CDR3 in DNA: TGTGCCAGCAGCAGAATACTAAGAAGTGAGCAGTTCTTC. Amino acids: CASSRILRSEQFF.

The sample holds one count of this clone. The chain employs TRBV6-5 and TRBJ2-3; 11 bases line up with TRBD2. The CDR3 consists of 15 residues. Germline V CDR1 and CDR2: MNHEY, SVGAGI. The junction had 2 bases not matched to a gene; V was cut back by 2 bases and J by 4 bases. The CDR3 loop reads CASSYQLAGADTQYF. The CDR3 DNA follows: TGTGCCAGCAGTTACCAACTAGCGGGGGCAGATACGCAGTATTTT.

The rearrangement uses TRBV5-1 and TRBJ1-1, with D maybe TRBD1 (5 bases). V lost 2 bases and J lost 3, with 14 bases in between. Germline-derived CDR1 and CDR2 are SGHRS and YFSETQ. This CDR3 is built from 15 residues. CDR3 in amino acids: CASSFGGEYYTEAFF. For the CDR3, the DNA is TGCGCCAGCAGCTTTGGAGGGGAATACTACACTGAAGCTTTCTTT.

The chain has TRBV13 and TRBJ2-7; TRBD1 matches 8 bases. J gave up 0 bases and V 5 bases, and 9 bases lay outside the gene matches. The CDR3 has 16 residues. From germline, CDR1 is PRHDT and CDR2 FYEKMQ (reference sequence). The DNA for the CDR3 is TGTGCCAGCAGCGAATTATATGGGACAGGCTCCTACGAGCAGTACTTC. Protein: CASSELYGTGSYEQYF.

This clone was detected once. This chain's CDR3 is CASSAPRRAYGYTF. The CDR3 DNA follows: TGTGCCAGCAGCGCGCCTCGGAGGGCTTATGGCTACACCTTC. V gene TRBV11-2 combines with J gene TRBJ1-2, with D unresolved. Germline CDR1 is SGHAT and CDR2 is FQNNGV. CDR3 length: 14 amino acids. V gave up 5 bases and J gave up 5 bases, with 15 bases separating them.

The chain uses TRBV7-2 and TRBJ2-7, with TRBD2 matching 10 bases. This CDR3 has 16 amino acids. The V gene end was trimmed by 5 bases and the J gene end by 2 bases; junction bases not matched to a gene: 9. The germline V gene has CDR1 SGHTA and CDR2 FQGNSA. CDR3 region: CASSPLAGVVTYEQYF. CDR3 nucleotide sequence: TGTGCCAGCAGCCCCCTAGCGGGAGTGGTGACCTACGAGCAGTACTTC.

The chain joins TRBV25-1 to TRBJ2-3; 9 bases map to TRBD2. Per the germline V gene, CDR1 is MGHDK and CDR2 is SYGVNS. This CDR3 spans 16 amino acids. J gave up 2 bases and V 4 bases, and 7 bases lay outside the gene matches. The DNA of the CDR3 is TGTGCCAGCAGTGGGACGACTAGCGGCTTCACAGATACGCAGTATTTT. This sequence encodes CASSGTTSGFTDTQYF.

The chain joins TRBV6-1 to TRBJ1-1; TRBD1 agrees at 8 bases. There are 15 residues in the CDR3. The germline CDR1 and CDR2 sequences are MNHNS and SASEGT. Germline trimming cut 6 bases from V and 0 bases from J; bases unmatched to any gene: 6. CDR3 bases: TGTGCCAGCAGGGGACAGGCTACTATGAACACTGAAGCTTTCTTT. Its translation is CASRGQATMNTEAFF.

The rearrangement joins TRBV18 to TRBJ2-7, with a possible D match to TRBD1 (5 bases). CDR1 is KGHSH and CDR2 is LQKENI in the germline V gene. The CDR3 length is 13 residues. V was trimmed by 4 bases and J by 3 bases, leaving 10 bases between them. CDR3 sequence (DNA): TGTGCCAGCTCACAAGGACACAACTACGAGCAGTACTTC. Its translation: CASSQGHNYEQYF.

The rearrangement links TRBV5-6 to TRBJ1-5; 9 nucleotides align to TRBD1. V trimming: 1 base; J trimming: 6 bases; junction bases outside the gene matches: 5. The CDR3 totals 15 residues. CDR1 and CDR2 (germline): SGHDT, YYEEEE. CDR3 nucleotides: TGTGCCAGCAGCTTGACAGGGGGCAAAGGTCAGCCCCAGCATTTT. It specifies CASSLTGGKGQPQHF.

CDR3 DNA: TGTGCCAGCAGTGCGACTAGATTAAGCGGGGAGCTGTTTTTT. It yields the protein CASSATRLSGELFF. This chain joins TRBV6-4 and TRBJ2-2, with D perhaps TRBD2 (6 bases). This CDR3 has 14 residues. CDR1 MRHNA and CDR2 SNTAGT come from the germline V gene. The V end was cut by 4 bases, the J end by 7 bases, with 13 bases between.